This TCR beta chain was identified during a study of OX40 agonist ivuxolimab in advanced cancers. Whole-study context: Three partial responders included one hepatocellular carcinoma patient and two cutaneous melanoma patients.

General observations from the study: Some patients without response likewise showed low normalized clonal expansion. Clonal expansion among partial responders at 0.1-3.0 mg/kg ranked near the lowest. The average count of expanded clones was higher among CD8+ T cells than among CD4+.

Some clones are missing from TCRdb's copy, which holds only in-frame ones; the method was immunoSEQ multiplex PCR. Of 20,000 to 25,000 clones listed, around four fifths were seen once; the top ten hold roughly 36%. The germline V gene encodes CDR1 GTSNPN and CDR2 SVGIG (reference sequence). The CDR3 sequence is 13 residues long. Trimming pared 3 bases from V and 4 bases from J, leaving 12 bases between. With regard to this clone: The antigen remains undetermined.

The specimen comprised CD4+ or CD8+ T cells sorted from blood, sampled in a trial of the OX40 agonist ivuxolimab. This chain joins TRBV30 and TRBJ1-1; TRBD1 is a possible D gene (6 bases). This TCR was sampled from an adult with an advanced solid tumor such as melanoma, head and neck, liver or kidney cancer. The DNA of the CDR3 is TGTGCCTGGAGCGCACAGGGCGGCACTGAAGCTTTCTTT. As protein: CAWSAQGGTEAFF.